This T cell receptor (beta chain) was identified in a study of blood T cell repertoires in COVID-19. Across the whole study: The study drew acute and convalescent COVID-19 samples from the United States, Italy and Spain. PBMCs, B-cell-depleted T cells, or T cells provided the cDNA or gDNA that made up the material.

As processed by the authors: Reference gene primer amplification gave estimated nucleated cell counts. TCRdb keeps only in-frame clones here, not all; method: immunoSEQ multiplex PCR. D and trimming come from the DNA, and the V and J calls and clone size come from that table. This table holds around 170,000 clones, about four fifths found once. Losses at the gene ends were 6 bases for V and 11 bases for J; bases not matched to a gene: 9. This CDR3 region has 13 residues. Germline-derived CDR1 and CDR2 are LNHDA and SQIVND (reference sequence). At least ten counts were recorded for this clone. This chain joins TRBV19 and TRBJ2-3, with TRBD1 identical over 9 bases. The clonotype was recovered from a woman of 80 years or more with acute or convalescent COVID-19. Material for sequencing was peripheral blood. The CDR3 bases are TGTGCCAGTAGCCCTATAACAGGGGGCTTGCAGTATTTT. It is translated as CASSPITGGLQYF.